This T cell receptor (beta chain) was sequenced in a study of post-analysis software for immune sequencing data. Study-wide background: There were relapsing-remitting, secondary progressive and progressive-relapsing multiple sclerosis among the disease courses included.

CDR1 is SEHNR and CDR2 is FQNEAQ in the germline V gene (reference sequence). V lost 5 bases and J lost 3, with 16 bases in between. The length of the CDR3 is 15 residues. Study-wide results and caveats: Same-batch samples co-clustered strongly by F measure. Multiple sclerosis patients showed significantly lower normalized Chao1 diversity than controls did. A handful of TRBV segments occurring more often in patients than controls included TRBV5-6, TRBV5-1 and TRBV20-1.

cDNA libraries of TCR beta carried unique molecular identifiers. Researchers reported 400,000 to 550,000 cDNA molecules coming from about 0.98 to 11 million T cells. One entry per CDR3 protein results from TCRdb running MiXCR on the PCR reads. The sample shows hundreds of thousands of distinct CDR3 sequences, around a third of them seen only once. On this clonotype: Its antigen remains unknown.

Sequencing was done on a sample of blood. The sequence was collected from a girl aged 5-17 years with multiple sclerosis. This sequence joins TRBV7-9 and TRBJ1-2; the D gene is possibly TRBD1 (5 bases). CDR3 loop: CASSPSGGIDYGYTF. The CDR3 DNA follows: TGTGCCAGCAGCCCCTCTGGGGGGATAGACTATGGCTACACCTTC.